The sequence of this T cell receptor (beta chain) was determined in a study of blood T cell repertoires in COVID-19. Study-level information: Sites across the United States, Italy and Spain contributed samples from acute and convalescent COVID-19.

CDR1 is SSHAT and CDR2 is FNYEAQ in the germline V gene (reference sequence). Between the trimmed V and J ends, which lost 0 bases and 4 bases, there was a span of 6 bases. The CDR3 covers 13 residues. Methods used by the authors: Reference gene primer amplification gave nucleated cell count estimates. Assay: immunoSEQ multiplex PCR; the TCRdb copy retains only in-frame clones and omits some. V, J and clone size are taken as reported in that table, and D and trimming were inferred from the DNA itself. The sample includes 300,000 or so clones, roughly 84% of them seen just once. Source material: peripheral blood. The sequence was collected from a man over 45 with active or convalescent COVID-19. The chain joins TRBV7-7 to TRBJ2-5; no reliable D call. CDR3 DNA sequence: TGTGCCAGCAGCTTAGCAGTGAGAGAGACCCAGTACTTC. It encodes CASSLAVRETQYF.